The present T cell receptor (beta chain) was sequenced within a study of CD8 T cells in ankylosing spondylitis. Study-level results: Blood of patients with ankylosing spondylitis appeared to be characterized by a TCR beta motif of several highly homologous variants. Matched ankylosing spondylitis synovial fluid reportedly showed significant enrichment of disease-linked clones. Clones linked to the disease showed a CD8+ phenotype. They occurred at relatively low frequencies in peripheral blood.

Each TCR beta library was made by quantitative 5'-RACE that incorporated molecular barcodes. In TCRdb, the 5' RACE reads were re-called with MiXCR into one record per CDR3 protein. Of just under 350,000 distinct CDR3 sequences detected, roughly 14% appear once; the ten largest clones hold less than 1.1%. The ends were cut back, 5 bases at V and 2 bases at J, with 18 bases in the middle. Per germline, CDR1 SGHAT and CDR2 FQNNGV. The CDR3 length is 16 residues. As to this clonotype: Its antigen is not known.

This sequence was found in a male donor with ankylosing spondylitis or in good health (not recorded which). V gene TRBV11-2 combines with J gene TRBJ2-5, with D possibly TRBD2 on 7 matching bases. Input material: blood, either unsorted or a sorted T cell fraction (not recorded which). This CDR3 is CASSIRAGAIQETQYF. CDR3 DNA: TGTGCCAGCAGCATTAGGGCGGGGGCGATACAAGAGACCCAGTACTTC.